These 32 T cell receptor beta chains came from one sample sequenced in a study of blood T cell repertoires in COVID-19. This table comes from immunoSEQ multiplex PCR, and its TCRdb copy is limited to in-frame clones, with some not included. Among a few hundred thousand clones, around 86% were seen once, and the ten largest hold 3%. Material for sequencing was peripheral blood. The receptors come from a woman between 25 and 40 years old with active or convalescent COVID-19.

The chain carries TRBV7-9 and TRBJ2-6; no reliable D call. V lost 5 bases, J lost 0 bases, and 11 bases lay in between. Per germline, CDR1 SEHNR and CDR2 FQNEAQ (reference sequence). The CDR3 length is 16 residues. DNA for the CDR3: TGTGCCAGCAGCCCCCCGAGTAGCTCTGGGGCCAACGTCCTGACTTTC. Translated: CASSPPSSSGANVLTF.

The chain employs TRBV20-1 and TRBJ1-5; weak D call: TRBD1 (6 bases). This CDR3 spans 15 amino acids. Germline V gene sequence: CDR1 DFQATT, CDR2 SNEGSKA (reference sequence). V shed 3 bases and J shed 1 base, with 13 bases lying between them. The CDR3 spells CSASLGAWSNQPQHF. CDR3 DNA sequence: TGCAGTGCTAGTTTGGGGGCGTGGAGCAATCAGCCCCAGCATTTT.

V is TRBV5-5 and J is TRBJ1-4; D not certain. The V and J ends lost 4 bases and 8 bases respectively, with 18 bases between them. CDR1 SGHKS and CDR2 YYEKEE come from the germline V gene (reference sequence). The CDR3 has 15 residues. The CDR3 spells CASSRAGRREEKLFF. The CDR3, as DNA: TGTGCCAGCAGCCGAGCGGGGAGAAGGGAGGAAAAACTGTTTTTT.

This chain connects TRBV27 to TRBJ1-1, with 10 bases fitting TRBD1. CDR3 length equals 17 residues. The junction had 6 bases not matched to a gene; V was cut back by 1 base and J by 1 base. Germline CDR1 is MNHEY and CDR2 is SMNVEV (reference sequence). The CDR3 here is CASSLFGTGVGNTEAFF. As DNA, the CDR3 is TGTGCCAGCAGTTTATTCGGGACAGGGGTGGGGAACACTGAAGCTTTCTTT.

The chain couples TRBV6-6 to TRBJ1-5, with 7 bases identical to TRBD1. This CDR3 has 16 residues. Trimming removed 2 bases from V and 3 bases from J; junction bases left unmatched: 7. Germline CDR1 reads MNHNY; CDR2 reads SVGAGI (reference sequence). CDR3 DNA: TGTGCCAGCAGTTACGTAAGGGACAGTCACAATCAGCCCCAGCATTTT. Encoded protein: CASSYVRDSHNQPQHF.

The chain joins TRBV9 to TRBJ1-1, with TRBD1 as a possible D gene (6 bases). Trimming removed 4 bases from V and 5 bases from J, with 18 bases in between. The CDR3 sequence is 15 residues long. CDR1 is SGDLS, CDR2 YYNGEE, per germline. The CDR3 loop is CASSPGGALGTEAFF. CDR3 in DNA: TGTGCCAGCAGCCCGGGGGGGGCGTTAGGAACTGAAGCTTTCTTT. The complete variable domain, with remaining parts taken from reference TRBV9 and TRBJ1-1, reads DSGVTQTPKHLITATGQRVTLRCSPRSGDLSVYWYQQSLDQGLQFLIQYYNGEERAKGNILERFSAQQFPDLHSELNLSSLELGDSALYFCASSPGGALGTEAFFGQGTRLTVV.

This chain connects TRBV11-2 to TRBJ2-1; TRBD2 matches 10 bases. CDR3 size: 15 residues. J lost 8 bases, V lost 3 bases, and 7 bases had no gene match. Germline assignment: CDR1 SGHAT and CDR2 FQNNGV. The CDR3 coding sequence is TGTGCCAGCAGCTTTTGGAATAGCGGGGGGTATGAGCAGTTCTTC. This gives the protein CASSFWNSGGYEQFF.

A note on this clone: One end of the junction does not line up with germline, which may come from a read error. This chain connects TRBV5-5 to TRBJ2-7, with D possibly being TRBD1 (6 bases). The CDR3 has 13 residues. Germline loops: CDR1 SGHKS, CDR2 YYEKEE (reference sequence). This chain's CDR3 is CASSLNLNRVVDF. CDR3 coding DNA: TGTGCCAGCAGCTTGAACCTTAACAGGGTCGTGGACTTC.

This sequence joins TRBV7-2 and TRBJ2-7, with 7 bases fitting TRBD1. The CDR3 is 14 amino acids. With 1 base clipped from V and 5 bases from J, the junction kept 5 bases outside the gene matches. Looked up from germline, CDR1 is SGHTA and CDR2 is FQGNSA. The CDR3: CASSLGGQSHEQYF. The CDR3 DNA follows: TGTGCCAGCAGCTTAGGGGGACAGTCCCACGAGCAGTACTTC.

The CDR3 DNA follows: TGTGCCAGCAGTGCCTTGAGCGGGGCTTCCACAGATACGCAGTATTTT. This codes for CASSALSGASTDTQYF. V gene TRBV6-1 combines with J gene TRBJ2-3, with TRBD2 matching 7 bases. The germline V gene has CDR1 MNHNS and CDR2 SASEGT. V dropped 4 bases and J dropped 2; count of bases not matched to a gene: 9. The CDR3 is made up of 16 amino acids.

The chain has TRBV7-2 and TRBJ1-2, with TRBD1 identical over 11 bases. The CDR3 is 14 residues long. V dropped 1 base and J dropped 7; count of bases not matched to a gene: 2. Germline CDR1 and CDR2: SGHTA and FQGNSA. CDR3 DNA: TGTGCCAGCAGCTTAGTTGGGACAGGGGGTGGCTACACCTTC. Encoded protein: CASSLVGTGGGYTF.

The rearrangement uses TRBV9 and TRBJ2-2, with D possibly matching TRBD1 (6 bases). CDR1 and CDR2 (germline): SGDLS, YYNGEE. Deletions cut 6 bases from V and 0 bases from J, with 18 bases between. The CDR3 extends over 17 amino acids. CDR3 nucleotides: TGTGCCAGCAACTTCGAGGGGGTAAACTCGAACACCGGGGAGCTGTTTTTT. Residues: CASNFEGVNSNTGELFF.

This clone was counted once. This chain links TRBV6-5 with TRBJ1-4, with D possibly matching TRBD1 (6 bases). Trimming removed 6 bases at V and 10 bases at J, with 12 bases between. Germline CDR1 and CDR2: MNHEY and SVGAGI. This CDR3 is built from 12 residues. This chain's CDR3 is CASRPQQGKLFF. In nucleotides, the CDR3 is TGTGCCAGCAGGCCCCAACAGGGAAAACTGTTTTTT.

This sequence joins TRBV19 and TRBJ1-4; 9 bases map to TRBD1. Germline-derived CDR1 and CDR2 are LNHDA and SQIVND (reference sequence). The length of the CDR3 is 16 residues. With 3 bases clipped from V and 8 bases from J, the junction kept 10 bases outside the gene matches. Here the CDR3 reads CASSIRRGQGGEKLFF. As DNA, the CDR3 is TGTGCCAGTAGTATCCGAAGGGGACAGGGTGGAGAAAAACTGTTTTTT.

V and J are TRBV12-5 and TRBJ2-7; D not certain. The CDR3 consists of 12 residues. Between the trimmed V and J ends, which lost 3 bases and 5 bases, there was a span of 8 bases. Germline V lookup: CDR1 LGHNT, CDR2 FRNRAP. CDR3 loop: CASGFGFNEQYF. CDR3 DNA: TGTGCTAGTGGTTTCGGTTTCAACGAGCAGTACTTC.

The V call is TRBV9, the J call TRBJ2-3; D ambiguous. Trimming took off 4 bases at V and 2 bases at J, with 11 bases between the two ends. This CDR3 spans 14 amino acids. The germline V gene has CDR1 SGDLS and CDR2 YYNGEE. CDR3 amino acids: CASSPDGYTDTQYF. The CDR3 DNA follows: TGTGCCAGCAGCCCAGACGGGTACACAGATACGCAGTATTTT.

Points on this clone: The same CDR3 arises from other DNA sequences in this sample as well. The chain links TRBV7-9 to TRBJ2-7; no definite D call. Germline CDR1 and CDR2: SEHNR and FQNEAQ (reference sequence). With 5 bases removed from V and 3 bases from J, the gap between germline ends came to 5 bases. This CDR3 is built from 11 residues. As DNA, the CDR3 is TGTGCCAGCAGCCCAGGCTACGAGCAGTACTTC. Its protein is CASSPGYEQYF.

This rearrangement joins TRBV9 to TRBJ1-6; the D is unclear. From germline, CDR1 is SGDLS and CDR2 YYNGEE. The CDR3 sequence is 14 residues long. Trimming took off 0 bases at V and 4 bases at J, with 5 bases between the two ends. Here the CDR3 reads CASSVGGYNSPLHF. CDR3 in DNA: TGTGCCAGCAGCGTAGGAGGGTATAATTCACCCCTCCACTTT.

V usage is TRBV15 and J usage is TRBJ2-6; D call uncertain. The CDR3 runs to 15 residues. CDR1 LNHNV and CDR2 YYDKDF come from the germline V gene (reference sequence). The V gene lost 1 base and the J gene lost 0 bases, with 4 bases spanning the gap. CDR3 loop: CATSRGYSGANVLTF. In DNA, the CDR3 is TGTGCCACCAGCAGAGGTTACTCTGGGGCCAACGTCCTGACTTTC.

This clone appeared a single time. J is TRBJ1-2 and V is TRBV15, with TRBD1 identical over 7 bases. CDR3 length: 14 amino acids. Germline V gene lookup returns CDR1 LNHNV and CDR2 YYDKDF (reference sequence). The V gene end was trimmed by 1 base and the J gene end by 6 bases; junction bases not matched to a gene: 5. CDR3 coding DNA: TGTGCCACCAGCAGAGGGGGGACAGACAATGGCTACACCTTC. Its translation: CATSRGGTDNGYTF.

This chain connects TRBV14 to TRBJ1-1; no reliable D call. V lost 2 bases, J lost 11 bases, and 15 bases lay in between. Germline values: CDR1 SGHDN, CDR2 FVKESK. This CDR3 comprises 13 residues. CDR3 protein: CASSQRGGTGAFF. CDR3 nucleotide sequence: TGTGCCAGCAGCCAACGGGGAGGTACCGGGGCTTTCTTT.

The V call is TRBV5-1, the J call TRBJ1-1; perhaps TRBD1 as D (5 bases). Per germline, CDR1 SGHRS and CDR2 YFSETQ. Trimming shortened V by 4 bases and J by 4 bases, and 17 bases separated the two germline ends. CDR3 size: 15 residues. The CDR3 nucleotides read TGCGCCAGCAGCCTACCCGCGGGGGGGACCACTGAAGCTTTCTTT. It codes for CASSLPAGGTTEAFF.

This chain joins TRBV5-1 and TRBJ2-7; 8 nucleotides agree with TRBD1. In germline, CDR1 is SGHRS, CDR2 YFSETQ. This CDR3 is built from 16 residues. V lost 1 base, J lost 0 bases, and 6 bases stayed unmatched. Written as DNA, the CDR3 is TGCGCCAGCAGCTTGTACGCAGGGGGCGTCTCCTACGAGCAGTACTTC. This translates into CASSLYAGGVSYEQYF.

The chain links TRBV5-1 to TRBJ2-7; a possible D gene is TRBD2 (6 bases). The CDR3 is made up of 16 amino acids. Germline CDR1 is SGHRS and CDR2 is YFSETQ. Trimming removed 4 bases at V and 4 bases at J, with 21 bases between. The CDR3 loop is CASSHGRSAEGYEQYF. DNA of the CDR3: TGCGCCAGCAGCCATGGGCGGTCAGCGGAGGGTTACGAGCAGTACTTC. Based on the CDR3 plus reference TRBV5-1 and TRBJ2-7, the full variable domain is KAGVTQTPRYLIKTRGQQVTLSCSPISGHRSVSWYQQTPGQGLQFLFEYFSETQRNKGNFPGRFSGRQFSNSRSEMNVSTLELGDSALYLCASSHGRSAEGYEQYFGPGTRLTVT.

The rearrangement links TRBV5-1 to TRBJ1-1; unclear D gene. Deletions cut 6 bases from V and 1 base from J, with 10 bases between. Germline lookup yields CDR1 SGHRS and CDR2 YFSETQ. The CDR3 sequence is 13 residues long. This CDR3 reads CASNPGENTEAFF. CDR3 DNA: TGCGCCAGCAACCCCGGAGAGAACACTGAAGCTTTCTTT. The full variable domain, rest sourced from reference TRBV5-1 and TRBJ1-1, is KAGVTQTPRYLIKTRGQQVTLSCSPISGHRSVSWYQQTPGQGLQFLFEYFSETQRNKGNFPGRFSGRQFSNSRSEMNVSTLELGDSALYLCASNPGENTEAFFGQGTRLTVV.

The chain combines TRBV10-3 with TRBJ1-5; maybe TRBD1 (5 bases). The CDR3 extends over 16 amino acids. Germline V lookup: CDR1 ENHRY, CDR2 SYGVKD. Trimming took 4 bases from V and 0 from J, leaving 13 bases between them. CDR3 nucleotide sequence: TGTGCCATCAGTGTACAGGCTTCTAATAGCAATCAGCCCCAGCATTTT. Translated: CAISVQASNSNQPQHF.

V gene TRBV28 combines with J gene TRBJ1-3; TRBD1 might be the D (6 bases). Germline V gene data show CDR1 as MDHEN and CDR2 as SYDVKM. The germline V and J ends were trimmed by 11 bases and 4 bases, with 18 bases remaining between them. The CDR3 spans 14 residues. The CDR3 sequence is CAVSPTGMGNTIYF. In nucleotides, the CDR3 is TGTGCCGTGTCCCCCACAGGGATGGGAAACACCATATATTTT. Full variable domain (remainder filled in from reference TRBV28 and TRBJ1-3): DVKVTQSSRYLVKRTGEKVFLECVQDMDHENMFWYRQDPGLGLRLIYFSYDVKMKEKGDIPEGYSVSREKKERFSLILESASTNQTSMYLCAVSPTGMGNTIYFGEGSWLTVV.

CDR3 in DNA: TGTGCCATCAGTGAGTCGACTCCGGGGGTATCCTTAGAGCAGTACTTC. Translated, it gives CAISESTPGVSLEQYF. The V and J genes are TRBV10-3 and TRBJ2-7, with D possibly TRBD2 on 6 matching bases. V lost 0 bases and J 7 bases, leaving 19 bases between the germline ends. CDR1 ENHRY and CDR2 SYGVKD come from the germline V gene. The CDR3 is 16 residues long.

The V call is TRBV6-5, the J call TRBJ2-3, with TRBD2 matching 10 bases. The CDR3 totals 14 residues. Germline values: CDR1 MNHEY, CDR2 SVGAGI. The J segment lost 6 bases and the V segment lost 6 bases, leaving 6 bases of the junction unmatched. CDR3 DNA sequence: TGTGCCAGCAGGAGCGGGGGGGCAGGGGATACGCAGTATTTT. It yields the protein CASRSGGAGDTQYF.

The CDR3, as DNA: TGTGCCAGCAGCGGGGGTTCCGGGGAGCTGTTTTTT. It is translated as CASSGGSGELFF. The chain is built from TRBV6-5 and TRBJ2-2; D may be TRBD2 (6 bases). The CDR3 has 12 amino acids. Trimming shortened V by 6 bases and J by 6 bases, and 8 bases separated the two germline ends. The germline CDR1 and CDR2 sequences are MNHEY and SVGAGI.

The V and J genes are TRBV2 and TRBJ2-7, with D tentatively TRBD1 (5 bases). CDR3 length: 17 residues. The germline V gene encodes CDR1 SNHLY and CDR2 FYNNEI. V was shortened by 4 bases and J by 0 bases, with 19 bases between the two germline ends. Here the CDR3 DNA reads TGTGCCAGCAGTGGGGGCCGTCTCAGCGCCAGCTCCTACGAGCAGTACTTC. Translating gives CASSGGRLSASSYEQYF.

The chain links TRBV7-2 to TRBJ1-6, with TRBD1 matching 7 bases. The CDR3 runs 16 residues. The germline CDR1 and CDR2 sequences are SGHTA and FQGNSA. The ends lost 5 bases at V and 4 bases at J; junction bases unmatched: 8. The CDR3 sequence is CASSQGTVKYNSPLHF. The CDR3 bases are TGTGCCAGCAGCCAGGGGACAGTAAAGTATAATTCACCCCTCCACTTT. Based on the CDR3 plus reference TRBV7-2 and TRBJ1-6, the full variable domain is GAGVSQSPSNKVTEKGKDVELRCDPISGHTALYWYRQSLGQGLEFLIYFQGNSAPDKSGLPSDRFSAERTGGSVSTLTIQRTQQEDSAVYLCASSQGTVKYNSPLHFGNGTRLTVT.